This T cell receptor (beta chain) was documented in a study of neoadjuvant nivolumab and ipilimumab in lung cancer. Trimming stripped 7 bases from V and 5 bases from J, with 14 bases between. Germline CDR1 MNHNS, CDR2 SASEGT. The CDR3 totals 13 residues. Repertoires were generated with immunoSEQ multiplex PCR, while TCRdb's copy carries only in-frame clones and drops some. The table lists approximately 19,000 clones, about nine tenths of them singletons. The source of this sequence is an adult with non-small cell lung cancer. Here the sequenced sample was peripheral blood, taken before neoadjuvant nivolumab, alone or with ipilimumab. V usage is TRBV6-1 and J usage is TRBJ1-1; D is uncertain. Here the CDR3 reads CASIINLGTEAFF. In nucleotides, the CDR3 is TGTGCCAGCATTATAAACTTGGGGACTGAAGCTTTCTTT.